These 3 T cell receptor beta chains were sequenced from one sample in a study of regulatory T cells in long-lasting Graves disease (dated by TCRdb to the early 2020s). The time point tag for this specimen amounts to: persistent/refractory GD, antithyroid drugs over 5 years with positive TRAb. For both TCR sequencing and RNA sequencing, RNA was extracted from PBMCs using TRIzol. Libraries were built with multiplex PCR. The sample was run on an Illumina HiSeq 4000. TCR beta libraries were built with iRepertoire HTBI primers and Arm-PCR amplification of CDR3 regions. Starting from the raw public reads, TCRdb applied fastp trimming at Q25, assembled clones with MiXCR and retained in-frame beta chains. Every entry covers one CDR3 protein and lists the most common genes and DNA from its rows. The sample data list 300,000 to 500,000 distinct CDR3 sequences, and more than 20% of these were observed just once. The ten largest clones represent around 20% of the sample.

Here the sequenced sample was peripheral blood mononuclear cells (PBMCs), taken when the disease was refractory, from a patient treated with antithyroid drugs. The source is a female donor with Graves disease.

The chain links TRBV7-3 to TRBJ1-1; 8 bases agree with TRBD1. Per germline, CDR1 SGHTA and CDR2 FQGTGA. The CDR3 sequence is 16 residues long. V lost 5 bases, J lost 1 base, and 9 bases stayed unmatched. As DNA, the CDR3 is TGTGCCAGCAGCGGGGGACAGGACTTTTGGAACACTGAAGCTTTCTTT. It is translated as CASSGGQDFWNTEAFF.

The V gene is TRBV10-2, the J gene TRBJ1-5; unclear D gene. V lost 2 bases to trimming and J lost 12 bases, with 17 bases between them. The CDR3 extends over 14 amino acids. CDR1 and CDR2 from the germline V gene are WSHSY and SAAADI. The CDR3 DNA reads as TGCGCCAGCAGTGAGGATGGGTCCTTTATCGGCCAGCATTTT. This codes for CASSEDGSFIGQHF.

The genes are TRBV7-9 and TRBJ1-1; 8 bases match TRBD1. The CDR3 has 13 amino acids. Trimming removed 5 bases from V and 7 bases from J; junction bases left unmatched: 6. Germline V gives CDR1 SEHNR, CDR2 FQNEAQ (reference sequence). The CDR3 DNA is TGTGCCAGCAGCCGGACAGGGAGGGTTGAAGCTTTCTTT. This sequence encodes CASSRTGRVEAFF.